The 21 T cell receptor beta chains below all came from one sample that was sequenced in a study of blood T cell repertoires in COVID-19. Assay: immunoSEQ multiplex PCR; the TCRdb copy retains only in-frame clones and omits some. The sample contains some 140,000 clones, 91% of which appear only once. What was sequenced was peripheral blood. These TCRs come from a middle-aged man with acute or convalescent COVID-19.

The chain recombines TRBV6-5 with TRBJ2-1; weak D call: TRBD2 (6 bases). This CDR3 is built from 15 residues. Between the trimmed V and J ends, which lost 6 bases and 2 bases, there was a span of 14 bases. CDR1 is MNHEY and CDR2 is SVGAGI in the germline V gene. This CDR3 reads CASRAGTSTYNEQFF. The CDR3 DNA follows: TGTGCCAGCAGGGCTGGGACTTCTACCTACAATGAGCAGTTCTTC.

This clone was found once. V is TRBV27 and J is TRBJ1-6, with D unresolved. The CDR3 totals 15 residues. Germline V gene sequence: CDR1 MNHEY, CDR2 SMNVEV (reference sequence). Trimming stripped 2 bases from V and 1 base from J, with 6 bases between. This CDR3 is CASSLTGSYNSPLHF. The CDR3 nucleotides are TGTGCCAGCAGTTTAACGGGTTCCTATAATTCACCCCTCCACTTT.

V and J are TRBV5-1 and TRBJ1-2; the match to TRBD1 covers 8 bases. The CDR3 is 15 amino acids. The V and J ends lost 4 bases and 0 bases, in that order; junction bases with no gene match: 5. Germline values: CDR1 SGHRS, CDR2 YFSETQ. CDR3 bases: TGCGCCAGCAGCCCCTGGACAGGGACTAACTATGGCTACACCTTC. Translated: CASSPWTGTNYGYTF.

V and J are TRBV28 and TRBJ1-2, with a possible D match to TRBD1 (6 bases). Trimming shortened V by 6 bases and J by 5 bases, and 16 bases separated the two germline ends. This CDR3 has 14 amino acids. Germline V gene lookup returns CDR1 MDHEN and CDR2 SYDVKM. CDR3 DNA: TGTGCCAGCAGGGGCGGCGCCAGGGGTTATGGCTACACCTTC. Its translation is CASRGGARGYGYTF.

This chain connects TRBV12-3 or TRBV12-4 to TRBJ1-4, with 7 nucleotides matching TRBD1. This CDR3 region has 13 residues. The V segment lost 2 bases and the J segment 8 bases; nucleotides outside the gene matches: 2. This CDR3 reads CASSLTGVEKLFF. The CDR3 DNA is TGTGCCAGCAGTTTAACAGGGGTCGAAAAACTGTTTTTT.

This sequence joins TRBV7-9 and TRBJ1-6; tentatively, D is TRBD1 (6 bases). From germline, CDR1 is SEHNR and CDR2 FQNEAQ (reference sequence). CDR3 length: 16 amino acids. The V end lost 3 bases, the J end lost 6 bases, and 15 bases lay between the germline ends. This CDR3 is CASSLGGAGTNSPLHF. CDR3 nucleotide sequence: TGTGCCAGCAGCTTGGGGGGGGCAGGGACTAATTCACCCCTCCACTTT.

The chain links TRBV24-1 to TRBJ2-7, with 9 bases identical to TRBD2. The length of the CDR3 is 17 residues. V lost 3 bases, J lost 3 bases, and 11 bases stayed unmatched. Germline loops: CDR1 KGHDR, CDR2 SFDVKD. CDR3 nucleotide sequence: TGTGCCACCAGTGATACCCGGGGTAGCGGGAGTATCTACGAGCAGTACTTC. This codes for CATSDTRGSGSIYEQYF.

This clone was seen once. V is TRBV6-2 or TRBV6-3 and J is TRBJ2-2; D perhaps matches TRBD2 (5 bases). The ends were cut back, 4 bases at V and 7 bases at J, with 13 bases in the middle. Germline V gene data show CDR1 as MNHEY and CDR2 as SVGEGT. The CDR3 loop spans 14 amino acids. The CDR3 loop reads CASSWLAPGGELFF. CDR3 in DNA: TGTGCCAGCAGTTGGCTAGCCCCTGGCGGGGAGCTGTTTTTT.

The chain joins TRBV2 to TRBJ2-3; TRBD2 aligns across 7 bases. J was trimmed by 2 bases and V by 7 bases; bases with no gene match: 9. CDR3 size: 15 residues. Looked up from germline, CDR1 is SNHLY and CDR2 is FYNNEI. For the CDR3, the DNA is TGTGCCAGCAAATGGCTAGCGGATTACACAGATACGCAGTATTTT. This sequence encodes CASKWLADYTDTQYF.

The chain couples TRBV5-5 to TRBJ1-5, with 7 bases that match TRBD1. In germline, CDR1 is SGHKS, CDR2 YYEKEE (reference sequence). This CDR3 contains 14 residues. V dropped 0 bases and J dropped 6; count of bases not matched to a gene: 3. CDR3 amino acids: CASSLGQGSQPQHF. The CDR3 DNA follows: TGTGCCAGCAGCTTGGGACAGGGTAGTCAGCCCCAGCATTTT.

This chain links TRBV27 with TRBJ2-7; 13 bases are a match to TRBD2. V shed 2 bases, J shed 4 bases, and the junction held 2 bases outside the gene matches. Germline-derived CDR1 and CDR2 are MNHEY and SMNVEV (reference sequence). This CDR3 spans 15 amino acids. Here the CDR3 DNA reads TGTGCCAGCAGTTTAATACTAGCGGGAGGGTACGAGCAGTACTTC. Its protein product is CASSLILAGGYEQYF.

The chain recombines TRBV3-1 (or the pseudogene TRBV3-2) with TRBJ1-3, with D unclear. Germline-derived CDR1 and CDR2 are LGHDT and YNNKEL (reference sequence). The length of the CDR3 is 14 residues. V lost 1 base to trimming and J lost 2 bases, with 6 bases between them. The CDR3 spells CASSQGHTGNTIYF. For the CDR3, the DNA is TGTGCCAGCAGCCAAGGGCACACTGGAAACACCATATATTTT.

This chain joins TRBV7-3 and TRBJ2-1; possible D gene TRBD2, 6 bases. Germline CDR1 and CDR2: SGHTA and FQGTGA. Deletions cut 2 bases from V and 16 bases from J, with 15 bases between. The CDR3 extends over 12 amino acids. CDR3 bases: TGTGCCAGCAGCTTATCAGGGACTCCCCAATTCTTC. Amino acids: CASSLSGTPQFF.

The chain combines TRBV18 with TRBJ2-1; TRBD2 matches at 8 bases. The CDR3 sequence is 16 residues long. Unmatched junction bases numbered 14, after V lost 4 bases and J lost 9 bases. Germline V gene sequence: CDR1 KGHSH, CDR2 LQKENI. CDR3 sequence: CASSRLALAGYGEQFF. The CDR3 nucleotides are TGTGCCAGCTCACGCCTAGCCTTAGCGGGGTACGGTGAGCAGTTCTTC.

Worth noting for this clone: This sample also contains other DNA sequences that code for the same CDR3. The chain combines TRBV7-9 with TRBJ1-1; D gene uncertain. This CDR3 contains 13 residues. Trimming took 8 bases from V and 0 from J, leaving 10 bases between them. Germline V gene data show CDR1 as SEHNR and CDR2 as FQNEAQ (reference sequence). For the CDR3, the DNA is TGTGCCAGCTCTAGTACGGTGAACACTGAAGCTTTCTTT. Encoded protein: CASSSTVNTEAFF. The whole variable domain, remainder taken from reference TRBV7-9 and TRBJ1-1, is DTGVSQNPRHKITKRGQNVTFRCDPISEHNRLYWYRQTLGQGPEFLTYFQNEAQLEKSRLLSDRFSAERPKGSFSTLEIQRTEQGDSAMYLCASSSTVNTEAFFGQGTRLTVV.

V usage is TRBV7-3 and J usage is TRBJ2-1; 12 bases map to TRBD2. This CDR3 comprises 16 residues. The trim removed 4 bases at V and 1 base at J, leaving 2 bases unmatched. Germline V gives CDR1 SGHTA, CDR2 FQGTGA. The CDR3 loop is CASSYLAGGSYNEQFF. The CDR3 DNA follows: TGTGCCAGCAGCTATCTAGCGGGAGGGTCCTACAATGAGCAGTTCTTC.

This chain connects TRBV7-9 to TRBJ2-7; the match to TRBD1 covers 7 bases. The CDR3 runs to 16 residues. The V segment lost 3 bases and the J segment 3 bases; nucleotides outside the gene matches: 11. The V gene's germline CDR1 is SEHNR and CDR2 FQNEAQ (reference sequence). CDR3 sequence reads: CASSLFPGQRYYEQYF. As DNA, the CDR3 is TGTGCCAGCAGCTTGTTTCCGGGACAGAGATACTACGAGCAGTACTTC. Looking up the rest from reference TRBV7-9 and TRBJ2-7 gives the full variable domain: DTGVSQNPRHKITKRGQNVTFRCDPISEHNRLYWYRQTLGQGPEFLTYFQNEAQLEKSRLLSDRFSAERPKGSFSTLEIQRTEQGDSAMYLCASSLFPGQRYYEQYFGPGTRLTVT.

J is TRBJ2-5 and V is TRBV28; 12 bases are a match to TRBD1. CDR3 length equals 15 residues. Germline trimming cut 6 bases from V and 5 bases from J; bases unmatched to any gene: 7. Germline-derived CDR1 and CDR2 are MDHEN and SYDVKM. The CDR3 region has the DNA TGTGCCAGCAGCCGGGGGACAGGGGGCATGGAGACCCAGTACTTC. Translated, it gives CASSRGTGGMETQYF.

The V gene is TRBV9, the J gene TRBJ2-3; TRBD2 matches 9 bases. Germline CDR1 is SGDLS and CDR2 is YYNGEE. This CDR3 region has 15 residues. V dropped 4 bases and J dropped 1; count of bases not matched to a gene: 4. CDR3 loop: CASSTIAGGTDTQYF. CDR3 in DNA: TGTGCCAGCAGCACCATAGCGGGGGGCACAGATACGCAGTATTTT.

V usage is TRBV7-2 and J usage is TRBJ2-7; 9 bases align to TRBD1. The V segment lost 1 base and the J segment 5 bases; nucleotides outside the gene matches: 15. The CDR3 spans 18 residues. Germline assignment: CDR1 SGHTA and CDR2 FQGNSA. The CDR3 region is CASSLVPGGGTGSHEQYF. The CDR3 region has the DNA TGTGCCAGCAGCTTAGTTCCGGGGGGCGGGACAGGGTCCCACGAGCAGTACTTC.

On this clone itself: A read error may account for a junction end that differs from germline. DNA for the CDR3: TGTGCCAGCAGTTTAGGACTGCCGGAAAAACTGTTTTTT. As protein: CASSLGLPEKLFF. J is TRBJ1-4 and V is TRBV7-9; D not certain. There are 13 residues in the CDR3. Germline loops: CDR1 SEHNR, CDR2 FQNEAQ (reference sequence).